This passage covers 21 T cell receptor beta chains from one sample sequenced in a study of cytomegalovirus exposure and HLA in healthy donors. Repertoires were generated with immunoSEQ multiplex PCR, while TCRdb's copy carries only in-frame clones and drops some. The data contain 150,000 to 200,000 clones, more than 80% of them singletons. Material: PBMCs. The source of these receptors is a woman in her late teens or twenties in good health and CMV-seropositive.

J is TRBJ2-1 and V is TRBV18; D might be TRBD2 (5 bases). V lost 2 bases and J lost 0, with 8 bases in between. CDR3 size: 15 residues. Germline V gene data show CDR1 as KGHSH and CDR2 as LQKENI. The CDR3 sequence: CASSPSRGSYNEQFF. DNA for the CDR3: TGTGCCAGCTCACCAAGTCGGGGCTCCTACAATGAGCAGTTCTTC. The full variable domain, its missing parts supplied by reference TRBV18 and TRBJ2-1, is NAGVMQNPRHLVRRRGQEARLRCSPMKGHSHVYWYRQLPEEGLKFMVYLQKENIIDESGMPKERFSAEFPKEGPSILRIQQVVRGDSAAYFCASSPSRGSYNEQFFGPGTRLTVL.

This chain uses TRBV28 with TRBJ2-2; 11 positions match TRBD2. Germline CDR1 MDHEN, CDR2 SYDVKM. V lost 4 bases, J lost 5 bases, and 6 bases stayed unmatched. The CDR3 totals 16 residues. CDR3 protein: CASSSLAGVSTGELFF. CDR3 nucleotides: TGTGCCAGCAGTTCACTAGCGGGAGTTAGTACCGGGGAGCTGTTTTTT.

This chain uses TRBV9 with TRBJ1-1; D is perhaps TRBD1 (5 bases). V lost 0 bases to trimming and J lost 0 bases, with 12 bases between them. CDR1 is SGDLS and CDR2 is YYNGEE in the germline V gene. The CDR3 consists of 16 residues. This CDR3 is CASSVAGALMNTEAFF. The CDR3 DNA sequence: TGTGCCAGCAGCGTAGCTGGGGCCCTCATGAACACTGAAGCTTTCTTT.

The rearrangement links TRBV6-5 to TRBJ2-2, with TRBD1 as a possible D gene (6 bases). Trimming cost V 5 bases and J 8 bases, with 12 bases left between them. The CDR3 contains 13 residues. CDR1 is MNHEY and CDR2 is SVGAGI in the germline V gene. The chain's CDR3 is CASSERQGGELFF. Written as DNA, the CDR3 is TGTGCCAGCAGTGAACGGCAGGGGGGGGAGCTGTTTTTT.

The rearrangement uses TRBV6-5 and TRBJ1-2, with 7 bases matching TRBD1. This CDR3 has 14 residues. V lost 7 bases and J lost 1; bases outside the gene matches: 6. Germline CDR1 and CDR2: MNHEY and SVGAGI. CDR3 sequence: CASTGTGVNYGYTF. The CDR3 DNA sequence: TGTGCCAGCACCGGAACAGGGGTTAACTATGGCTACACCTTC.

This clone was detected once. The chain recombines TRBV4-1 with TRBJ2-5; possible D gene TRBD2, 6 bases. This CDR3 has 15 amino acids. Trimming cost V 2 bases and J 3 bases, with 13 bases left between them. The germline V gene encodes CDR1 MGHRA and CDR2 YSYEKL. The CDR3 sequence: CASSQTAGTKETQYF. The CDR3, as DNA: TGCGCCAGCAGCCAAACGGCGGGGACGAAAGAGACCCAGTACTTC.

The V gene is TRBV28, the J gene TRBJ1-1; D ambiguous. V was pared by 2 bases and J by 8 bases, with 12 bases between. The CDR3 has 13 residues. Germline V gives CDR1 MDHEN, CDR2 SYDVKM. CDR3 nucleotides: TGTGCCAGCAGTTTAGGCTTGAACGAAGAAGCTTTCTTT. Translated, it gives CASSLGLNEEAFF.

The chain uses TRBV2 and TRBJ2-2, with 8 bases identical to TRBD2. Trimming took 1 base from V and 7 from J; bases not matched to a gene: 11. This CDR3 has 17 amino acids. The V gene's germline CDR1 is SNHLY and CDR2 FYNNEI. This CDR3 is CASSEVREGGSYGELFF. The CDR3 DNA follows: TGTGCCAGCAGTGAAGTACGGGAGGGAGGGTCGTACGGGGAGCTGTTTTTT.

The rearrangement links TRBV5-1 to TRBJ2-2; 7 bases fit TRBD1. The CDR3 runs 16 residues. J was trimmed by 0 bases and V by 4 bases; bases with no gene match: 6. Germline CDR1 reads SGHRS; CDR2 reads YFSETQ. The CDR3 DNA sequence: TGCGCCAGCAGCCCCAGGACAGGATCGAACACCGGGGAGCTGTTTTTT. Translating it yields CASSPRTGSNTGELFF. The entire variable domain, with the rest obtained from reference TRBV5-1 and TRBJ2-2, is as follows: KAGVTQTPRYLIKTRGQQVTLSCSPISGHRSVSWYQQTPGQGLQFLFEYFSETQRNKGNFPGRFSGRQFSNSRSEMNVSTLELGDSALYLCASSPRTGSNTGELFFGEGSRLTVL.

The chain links TRBV9 to TRBJ1-2; 8 bases match TRBD1. The CDR3 has 14 residues. From germline, CDR1 is SGDLS and CDR2 YYNGEE. Losses at the gene ends were 6 bases for V and 8 bases for J; bases not matched to a gene: 12. DNA for the CDR3: TGTGCCAGCAACGTCGGACAGGGACGCTACGGCTACACCTTC. It translates to CASNVGQGRYGYTF.

The rearrangement uses TRBV10-2 and TRBJ1-5, with 9 bases aligning to TRBD1. Germline V gene data show CDR1 as WSHSY and CDR2 as SAAADI. CDR3 length: 15 residues. Trimming removed 0 bases from V and 7 bases from J; junction bases left unmatched: 4. CDR3 sequence (DNA): TGCGCCAGCAGTGAGTCGGGGACAGGGAACCAGCCCCAGCATTTT. It codes for CASSESGTGNQPQHF.

The chain recombines TRBV19 with TRBJ2-6, with a weak D call TRBD2 (6 bases). V lost 2 bases, J lost 1 base, and 33 bases lay in between. Germline V gene lookup returns CDR1 LNHDA and CDR2 SQIVND (reference sequence). The CDR3 has 24 amino acids. The CDR3 DNA sequence: TGTGCCAGTAGTATAAGGGGATTTTCGGGGCTACCACCGGAGGGAAGGTCTGGGGCCAACGTCCTGACTTTC. Protein sequence: CASSIRGFSGLPPEGRSGANVLTF.

V gene TRBV19 combines with J gene TRBJ1-2; 7 nucleotides align to TRBD1. Germline trimming cut 7 bases from V and 4 bases from J; bases unmatched to any gene: 9. The CDR3 spans 14 residues. The germline V gene has CDR1 LNHDA and CDR2 SQIVND (reference sequence). The CDR3 loop is CASTPRQGPYGYTF. The CDR3 DNA sequence: TGTGCCAGTACCCCAAGACAGGGTCCCTATGGCTACACCTTC.

The chain joins TRBV27 to TRBJ2-3; D is possibly TRBD2 (5 bases). The CDR3 totals 14 residues. Per germline, CDR1 MNHEY and CDR2 SMNVEV (reference sequence). Trimming removed 2 bases at V and 2 bases at J, with 8 bases between. The chain's CDR3 is CASSLGLATDTQYF. CDR3 sequence (DNA): TGTGCCAGCAGTTTAGGTCTAGCCACAGATACGCAGTATTTT.

The CDR3 nucleotides are TGCGCCAGCAGCTTGGCCGGGAAATCCGGGGAGCTGTTTTTT. Its protein is CASSLAGKSGELFF. This rearrangement joins TRBV5-1 to TRBJ2-2; possible D gene TRBD2, 5 bases. The germline CDR1 and CDR2 sequences are SGHRS and YFSETQ. This CDR3 comprises 14 residues. V lost 0 bases and J lost 6, with 9 bases in between.

The CDR3 DNA reads as TGTGCCAGCAGCCAGGCGGGACTAGCGGGATCCTACGAGCAGTACTTC. It yields the protein CASSQAGLAGSYEQYF. The rearrangement uses TRBV4-2 and TRBJ2-7; TRBD2 aligns across 13 bases. V dropped 3 bases and J dropped 1; count of bases not matched to a gene: 3. The germline CDR1 and CDR2 sequences are LGHNA and YNFKEQ. The CDR3 spans 16 residues.

This sequence joins TRBV6-5 and TRBJ2-7; 7 nucleotides match TRBD2. This CDR3 spans 15 amino acids. Trimming cost V 0 bases and J 4 bases; bases outside gene matches: 6. Germline-derived CDR1 and CDR2 are MNHEY and SVGAGI. The CDR3 loop is CASSYSSGTGYEQYF. The CDR3 nucleotides read TGTGCCAGCAGTTACTCGAGCGGGACCGGATACGAGCAGTACTTC.

The chain has TRBV18 and TRBJ2-2; 9 positions agree with TRBD2. This CDR3 comprises 14 residues. After removal of 6 bases from V and 4 bases from J, the junction contained 3 bases not matched to a gene. CDR1 is KGHSH and CDR2 is LQKENI in the germline V gene. The chain's CDR3 is CASSRAGGTGELFF. CDR3 bases: TGTGCCAGCTCGCGAGCGGGGGGCACCGGGGAGCTGTTTTTT.

The V and J genes are TRBV6-1 and TRBJ2-5, with TRBD2 matching 11 bases. Germline lookup yields CDR1 MNHNS and CDR2 SASEGT. The CDR3 sequence is 14 residues long. Trimming at V came to 1 base and at J to 11 bases, leaving 6 bases not matched to a gene. CDR3 sequence (DNA): TGTGCCAGCAGTGAAGGTCTAGCGGGGGGCCGTCAGTACTTC. Its protein is CASSEGLAGGRQYF.

This clone is a singleton in its sample. CDR3: CASSPTGGGYMAQYF. The CDR3 DNA reads as TGTGCCAGCAGTCCGACGGGGGGGGGTTATATGGCCCAGTACTTC. This sequence joins TRBV27 and TRBJ2-5; TRBD2 aligns across 8 bases. The trim removed 5 bases at V and 9 bases at J, leaving 14 bases unmatched. The CDR3 sequence is 15 residues long. Germline V gives CDR1 MNHEY, CDR2 SMNVEV (reference sequence).

This clone was counted between two and nine times. The genes are TRBV6-1 and TRBJ2-3; tentative D call: TRBD2 (7 bases). Trimming took 2 bases from V and 4 from J, leaving 13 bases between them. Germline V CDR1 and CDR2: MNHNS, SASEGT. The CDR3 totals 15 residues. The CDR3 protein is CASSESLGGADTQYF. The DNA of the CDR3 is TGTGCCAGCAGTGAATCCCTAGGGGGGGCAGATACGCAGTATTTT.